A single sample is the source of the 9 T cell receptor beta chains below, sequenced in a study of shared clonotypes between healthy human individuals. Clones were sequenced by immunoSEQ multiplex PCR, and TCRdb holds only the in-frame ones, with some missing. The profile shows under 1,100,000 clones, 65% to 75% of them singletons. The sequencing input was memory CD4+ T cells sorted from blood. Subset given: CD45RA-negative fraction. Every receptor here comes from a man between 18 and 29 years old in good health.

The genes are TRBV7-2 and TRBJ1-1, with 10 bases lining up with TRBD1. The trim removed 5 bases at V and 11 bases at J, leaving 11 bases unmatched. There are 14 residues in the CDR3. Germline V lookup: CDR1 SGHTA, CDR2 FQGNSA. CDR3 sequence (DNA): TGTGCCAGCAGCGTCAGACAGGGGGCCTTAGATGCTTTCTTT. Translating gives CASSVRQGALDAFF.

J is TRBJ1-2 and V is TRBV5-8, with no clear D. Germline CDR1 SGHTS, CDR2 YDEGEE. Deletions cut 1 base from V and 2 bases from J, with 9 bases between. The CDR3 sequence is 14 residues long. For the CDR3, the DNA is TGTGCCAGCAGCTTGTTTCACACAAACTATGGCTACACCTTC. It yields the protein CASSLFHTNYGYTF.

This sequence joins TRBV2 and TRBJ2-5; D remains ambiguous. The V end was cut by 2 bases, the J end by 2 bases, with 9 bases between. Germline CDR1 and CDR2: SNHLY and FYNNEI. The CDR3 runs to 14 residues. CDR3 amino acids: CASSEQGPQETQYF. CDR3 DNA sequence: TGTGCCAGCAGTGAACAAGGGCCTCAAGAGACCCAGTACTTC.

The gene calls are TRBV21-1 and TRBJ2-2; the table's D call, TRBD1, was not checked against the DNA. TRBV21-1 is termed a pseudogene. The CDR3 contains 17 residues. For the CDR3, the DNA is TGTGCCAGCAGCAAAGAGGAAGGCAGGGTCGACACCGGGGAGCTGTTTTTT. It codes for CASSKEEGRVDTGELFF.

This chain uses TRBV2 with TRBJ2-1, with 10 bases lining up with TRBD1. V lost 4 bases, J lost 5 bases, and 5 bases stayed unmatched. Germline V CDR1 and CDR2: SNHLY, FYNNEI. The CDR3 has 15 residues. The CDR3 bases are TGTGCCAGCAGTGCAGACAGGGGGCGCCACAATGAGCAGTTCTTC. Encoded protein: CASSADRGRHNEQFF.

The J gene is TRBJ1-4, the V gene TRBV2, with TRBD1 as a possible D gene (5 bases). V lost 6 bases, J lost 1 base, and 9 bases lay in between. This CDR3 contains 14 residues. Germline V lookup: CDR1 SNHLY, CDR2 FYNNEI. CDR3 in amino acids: CASRRQQTNEKLFF. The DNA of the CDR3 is TGTGCCAGCAGGAGACAGCAAACTAATGAAAAACTGTTTTTT.

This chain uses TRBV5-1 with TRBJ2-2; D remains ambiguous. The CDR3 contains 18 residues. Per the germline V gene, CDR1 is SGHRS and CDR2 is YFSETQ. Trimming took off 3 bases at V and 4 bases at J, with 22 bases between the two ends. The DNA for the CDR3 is TGCGCCAGCAGCTCGCCCTCCTACAGAATCGTCAGCACCGGGGAGCTGTTTTTT. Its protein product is CASSSPSYRIVSTGELFF.

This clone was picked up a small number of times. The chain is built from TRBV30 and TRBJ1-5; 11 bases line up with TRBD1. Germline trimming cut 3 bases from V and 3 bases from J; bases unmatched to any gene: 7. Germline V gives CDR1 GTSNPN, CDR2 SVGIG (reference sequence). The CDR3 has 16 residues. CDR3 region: CAWSARDRGYNQPQHF. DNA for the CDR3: TGTGCCTGGAGCGCCCGGGACAGGGGGTACAATCAGCCCCAGCATTTT.

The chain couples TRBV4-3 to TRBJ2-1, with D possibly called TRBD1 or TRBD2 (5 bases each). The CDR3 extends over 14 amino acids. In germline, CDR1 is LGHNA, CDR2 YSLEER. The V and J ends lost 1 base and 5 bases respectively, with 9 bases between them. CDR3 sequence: CASSQGGSDNEQFF. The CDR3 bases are TGCGCCAGCAGCCAAGGGGGGTCCGACAATGAGCAGTTCTTC.